This TCR beta chain stems from a study of blood T cell repertoires in COVID-19. About the research overall: Nucleic acid was either cDNA or gDNA, and it came from T cells, B-cell-depleted T cells, or PBMCs.

Germline V gives CDR1 MDHEN, CDR2 SYDVKM. CDR3 size: 13 residues. V was cut by 6 bases and J by 6 bases, with 12 bases left in between. Authors' data handling: The assay estimated nucleated cells by amplifying reference gene primers. The method was immunoSEQ multiplex PCR; TCRdb's version includes in-frame clones alone and lacks a portion of them. D and trimming come from the DNA, and the V and J calls and clone size come from that table. Here the sample spans roughly 110,000 clones, around 88% being singletons. This receptor was taken from a man aged 50-59 years with active or convalescent COVID-19. Sequencing was carried out using peripheral blood. This rearrangement joins TRBV28 to TRBJ2-1; D perhaps matches TRBD1 (6 bases). DNA for the CDR3: TGTGCCAGCAGATTGCAAGGGGGCAATGAGCAGTTCTTC. This translates into CASRLQGGNEQFF.